The entry below gives a single T cell receptor beta chain sequence along with its context. Its antigen is undetermined. Every donor was a healthy person donating bone marrow. Primers for the PCR totalled 60 Vbeta and 13 Jbeta. The table came from immunoSEQ multiplex PCR; TCRdb's copy has only in-frame clones and leaves some out. The table includes approximately 180,000 clones, around 74% detected once. Germline CDR1 is MGHRA and CDR2 is YSYEKL. The CDR3 spans 14 residues. Trimming pared 0 bases from V and 2 bases from J, leaving 6 bases between. This specimen belongs to a study of cytomegalovirus exposure and HLA in healthy donors. General study points: With later analysis, a missense DCLRE1C variant became linked to TCR beta V- and J-gene trimming. When presence/absence was analysed, sequencing depth was taken to be roughly uniform across donors. Most TCR sequences proved rare, with some public TCRs found in many donors.

The chain uses TRBV4-1 and TRBJ2-3, with no clear D. This TCR was sampled from a male donor in good health and CMV-seronegative. The material sequenced was PBMCs. The CDR3, as DNA: TGCGCCAGCAGCCAAGATTTCAACACAGATACGCAGTATTTT. Protein product: CASSQDFNTDTQYF.